This T cell receptor (beta chain) was identified during a study of a mutant IDH1 vaccine in newly diagnosed glioma. Study-wide findings and caveats: Immune responses induced by the vaccine were seen in around 93% of patients, spanning multiple MHC alleles.

Sample time point: week 11, during vaccination. What each vaccine dose contained was 300 ug of mutant IDH1 20-mer peptide, accompanied by topical imiquimod. Repertoires were generated with immunoSEQ multiplex PCR, while TCRdb's copy carries only in-frame clones and drops some. The data hold tens of thousands of clones, with 75% to 90% observed a single time. Details on this clone: Its antigen is undetermined.

Germline V gene data show CDR1 as MDHEN and CDR2 as SYDVKM. Trimming removed 7 bases from V and 0 bases from J, with 16 bases in between. The CDR3 has 15 residues. The origin of this receptor is a man aged 50 or older with glioma. The chain recombines TRBV28 with TRBJ2-7, with D possibly being TRBD2 (6 bases). The source was PBMCs, collected from a glioma patient whose treatment included an IDH1 peptide vaccine. The CDR3: CASISGFGSSYEQYF. Written as DNA, the CDR3 is TGTGCCAGCATTTCTGGTTTCGGGAGCTCCTACGAGCAGTACTTC.